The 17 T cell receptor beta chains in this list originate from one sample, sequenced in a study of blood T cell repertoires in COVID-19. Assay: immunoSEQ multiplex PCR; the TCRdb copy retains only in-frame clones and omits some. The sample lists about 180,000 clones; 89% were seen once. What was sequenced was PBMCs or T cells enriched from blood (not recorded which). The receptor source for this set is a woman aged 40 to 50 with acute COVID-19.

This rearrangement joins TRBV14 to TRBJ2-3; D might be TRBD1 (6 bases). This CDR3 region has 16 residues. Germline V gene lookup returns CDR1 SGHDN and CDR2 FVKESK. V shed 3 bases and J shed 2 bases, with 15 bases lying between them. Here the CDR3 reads CASSHRGRFSTDTQYF. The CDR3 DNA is TGTGCCAGCAGCCACAGGGGCCGCTTCTCCACAGATACGCAGTATTTT.

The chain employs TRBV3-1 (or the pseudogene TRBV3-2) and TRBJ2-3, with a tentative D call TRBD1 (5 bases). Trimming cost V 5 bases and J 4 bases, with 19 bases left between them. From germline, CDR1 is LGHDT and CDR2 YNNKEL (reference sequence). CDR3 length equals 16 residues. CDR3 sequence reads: CASSSSKGFGPDTQYF. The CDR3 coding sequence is TGTGCCAGCAGCTCGAGTAAGGGGTTCGGCCCAGATACGCAGTATTTT.

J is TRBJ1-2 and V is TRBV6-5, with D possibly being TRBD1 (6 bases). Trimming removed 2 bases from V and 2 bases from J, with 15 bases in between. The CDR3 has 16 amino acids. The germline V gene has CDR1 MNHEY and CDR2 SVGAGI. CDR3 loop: CASSYRPGQRNYGYTF. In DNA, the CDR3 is TGTGCCAGCAGTTACAGGCCGGGACAACGAAACTATGGCTACACCTTC.

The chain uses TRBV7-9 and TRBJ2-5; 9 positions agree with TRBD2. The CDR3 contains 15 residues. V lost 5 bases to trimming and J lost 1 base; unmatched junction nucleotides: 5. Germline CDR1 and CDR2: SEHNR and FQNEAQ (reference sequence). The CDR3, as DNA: TGTGCCAGCAGCCCCCTGGGACTAGCCCAAGAGACCCAGTACTTC. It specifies CASSPLGLAQETQYF.

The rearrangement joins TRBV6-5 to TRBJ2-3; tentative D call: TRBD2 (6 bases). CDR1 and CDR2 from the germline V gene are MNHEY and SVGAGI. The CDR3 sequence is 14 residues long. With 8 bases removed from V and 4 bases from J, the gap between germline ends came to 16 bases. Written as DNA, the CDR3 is TGTGCCAGCCGCCCCTTTGGAGGGCCAGATACGCAGTATTTT. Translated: CASRPFGGPDTQYF.

DNA of the CDR3: TGTGCCAGCAGCTTAGGTGTGGTCCGGGTACAAGAGACCCAGTACTTC. It specifies CASSLGVVRVQETQYF. The gene calls are TRBV7-2 and TRBJ2-5; D call uncertain. Germline V gives CDR1 SGHTA, CDR2 FQGNSA. The CDR3 has 16 amino acids. Trimming pared 1 base from V and 2 bases from J, leaving 14 bases between. Looking up the rest from reference TRBV7-2 and TRBJ2-5 gives the full variable domain: GAGVSQSPSNKVTEKGKDVELRCDPISGHTALYWYRQSLGQGLEFLIYFQGNSAPDKSGLPSDRFSAERTGGSVSTLTIQRTQQEDSAVYLCASSLGVVRVQETQYFGPGTRLLVL.

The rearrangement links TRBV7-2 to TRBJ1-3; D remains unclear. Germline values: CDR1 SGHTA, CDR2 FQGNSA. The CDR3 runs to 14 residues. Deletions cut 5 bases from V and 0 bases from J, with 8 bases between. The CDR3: CASSRRDSGNTIYF. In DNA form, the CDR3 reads TGTGCCAGCAGCCGCCGGGACTCTGGAAACACCATATATTTT.

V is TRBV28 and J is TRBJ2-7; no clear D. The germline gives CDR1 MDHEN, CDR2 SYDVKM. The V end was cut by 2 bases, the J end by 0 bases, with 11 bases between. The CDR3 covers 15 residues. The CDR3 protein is CASSLIGQASYEQYF. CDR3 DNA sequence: TGTGCCAGCAGTTTAATTGGGCAGGCCTCCTACGAGCAGTACTTC.

The CDR3 DNA is TGTGCCAGCAGCTTAGCGAGCGGGGATACGCAGTATTTT. Its translation: CASSLASGDTQYF. The chain recombines TRBV7-2 with TRBJ2-3; D may be TRBD2 (6 bases). CDR3 length equals 13 residues. The V gene lost 0 bases and the J gene lost 6 bases, with 7 bases spanning the gap. The V gene's germline CDR1 is SGHTA and CDR2 FQGNSA.

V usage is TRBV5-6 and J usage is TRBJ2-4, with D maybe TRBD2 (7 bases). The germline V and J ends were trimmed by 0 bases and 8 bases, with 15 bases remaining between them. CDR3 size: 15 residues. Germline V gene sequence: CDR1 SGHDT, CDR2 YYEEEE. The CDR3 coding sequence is TGTGCCAGCAGCTTGGTAGAGGGGGGGCGGTACATTCAGTACTTC. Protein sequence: CASSLVEGGRYIQYF.

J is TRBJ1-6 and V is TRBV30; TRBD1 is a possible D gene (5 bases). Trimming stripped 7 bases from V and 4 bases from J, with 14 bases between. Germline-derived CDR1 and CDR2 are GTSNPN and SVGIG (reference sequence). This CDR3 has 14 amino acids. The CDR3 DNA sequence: TGTGCCTCCCCGGGGGAGGGGTATAATTCACCCCTCCACTTT. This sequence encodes CASPGEGYNSPLHF.

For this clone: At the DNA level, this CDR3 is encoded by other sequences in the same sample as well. CDR3 sequence reads: CASSLSGDEQFF. In DNA form, the CDR3 reads TGTGCCAGCAGCTTAAGCGGAGATGAGCAGTTCTTC. This sequence joins TRBV7-9 and TRBJ2-1, with TRBD2 as a possible D gene (5 bases). Germline V gives CDR1 SEHNR, CDR2 FQNEAQ (reference sequence). V shed 2 bases and J shed 8 bases, with 7 bases lying between them. The CDR3 is 12 residues long.

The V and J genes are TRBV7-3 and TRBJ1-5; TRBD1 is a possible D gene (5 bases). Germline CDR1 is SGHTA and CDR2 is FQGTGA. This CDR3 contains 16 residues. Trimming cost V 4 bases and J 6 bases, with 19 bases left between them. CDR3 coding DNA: TGTGCCAGCAGCTCGGGGGGACTTCTTATTAGTCAGCCCCAGCATTTT. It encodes CASSSGGLLISQPQHF. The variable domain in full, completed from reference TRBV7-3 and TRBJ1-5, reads GAGVSQTPSNKVTEKGKYVELRCDPISGHTALYWYRQSLGQGPEFLIYFQGTGAADDSGLPNDRFFAVRPEGSVSTLKIQRTERGDSAVYLCASSSGGLLISQPQHFGDGTRLSIL.

The CDR3 reads CASSPGQGPWNEKLFF. DNA of the CDR3: TGCGCCAGCAGCCCCGGACAGGGACCCTGGAATGAAAAACTGTTTTTT. The rearrangement links TRBV5-1 to TRBJ1-4; 8 nucleotides align to TRBD1. Germline V CDR1 and CDR2: SGHRS, YFSETQ. This CDR3 has 16 amino acids. The ends lost 4 bases at V and 5 bases at J; junction bases unmatched: 10.

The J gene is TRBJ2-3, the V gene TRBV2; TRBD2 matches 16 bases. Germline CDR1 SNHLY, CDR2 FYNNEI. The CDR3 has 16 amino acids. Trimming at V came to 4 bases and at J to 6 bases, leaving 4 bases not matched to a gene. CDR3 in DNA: TGTGCCAGCAGTGCGGGACTAGCGGGGGGGATCGATACGCAGTATTTT. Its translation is CASSAGLAGGIDTQYF.

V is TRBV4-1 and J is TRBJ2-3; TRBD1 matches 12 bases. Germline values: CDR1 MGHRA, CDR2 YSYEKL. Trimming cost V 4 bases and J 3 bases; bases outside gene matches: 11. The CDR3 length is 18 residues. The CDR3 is CASSLYSPGQGATDTQYF. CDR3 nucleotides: TGCGCCAGCAGCCTTTACTCACCGGGACAGGGGGCAACAGATACGCAGTATTTT.

The DNA of the CDR3 is TGCGCCAGCAGCTCGACCGGGACAGGGTACGAGCAGTACTTC. This gives the protein CASSSTGTGYEQYF. V gene TRBV5-1 combines with J gene TRBJ2-7; 9 nucleotides align to TRBD1. The CDR3 length is 14 residues. Germline values: CDR1 SGHRS, CDR2 YFSETQ. V dropped 3 bases and J dropped 4; count of bases not matched to a gene: 5.